A single T cell receptor (beta chain) is shown here with its context. This CDR3 is built from 13 residues. Germline CDR1 SGHRS, CDR2 YFSETQ. V was shortened by 8 bases and J by 0 bases, with 11 bases between the two germline ends. This specimen belongs to a study of cytomegalovirus exposure and HLA in healthy donors. Profiled with immunoSEQ multiplex PCR; TCRdb holds only in-frame clones, not every one. The sample holds about 140,000 clones, roughly 90% seen once. The chain employs TRBV5-1 and TRBJ1-1; no firm D call. The specimen sequenced was PBMCs. This clonotype was sampled from a man in his late teens or twenties in good health and CMV-seronegative. DNA for the CDR3: TGCGCCAGTAGCGATCGGTTGAACACTGAAGCTTTCTTT. Its translation: CASSDRLNTEAFF.